Following are 15 T cell receptor beta chains from one sample sequenced in a study of OX40 agonist ivuxolimab in advanced cancers. This table comes from immunoSEQ multiplex PCR, and its TCRdb copy is limited to in-frame clones, with some not included. Of over 85,000 clones detected, roughly nine tenths appear once; the ten largest clones hold 5.5%. The sample in question was CD4+ or CD8+ T cells sorted from blood, obtained in a trial of the OX40 agonist ivuxolimab. These receptors all stem from an adult with an advanced solid tumor such as melanoma, head and neck, liver or kidney cancer.

The chain links TRBV5-1 to TRBJ2-3; D ambiguous. This CDR3 contains 12 residues. Per the germline V gene, CDR1 is SGHRS and CDR2 is YFSETQ. V was clipped by 4 bases and J by 2 bases, with 5 bases between them. Here the CDR3 reads CASSPATDTQYF. The CDR3 DNA follows: TGCGCCAGCAGCCCCGCCACAGATACGCAGTATTTT.

The chain employs TRBV19 and TRBJ2-7; 7 bases agree with TRBD1. This CDR3 has 15 amino acids. V lost 5 bases to trimming and J lost 2 bases; unmatched junction nucleotides: 9. Germline V gene lookup returns CDR1 LNHDA and CDR2 SQIVND (reference sequence). The DNA of the CDR3 is TGTGCCAGTAGTGCCGACAGGGACGGTCCCTACGAGCAGTACTTC. This sequence encodes CASSADRDGPYEQYF.

This chain links TRBV18 with TRBJ1-2; D is uncertain. The V end was cut by 3 bases, the J end by 4 bases, with 12 bases between. CDR3 length: 14 amino acids. CDR1 and CDR2 (germline): KGHSH, LQKENI. For the CDR3, the DNA is TGTGCCAGCTCACCGGAGTGGAGGACCTATGGCTACACCTTC. Translated: CASSPEWRTYGYTF.

The chain recombines TRBV11-2 with TRBJ2-1, with D tentatively TRBD1 (6 bases). There are 14 residues in the CDR3. Germline CDR1 is SGHAT and CDR2 is FQNNGV. Trimming removed 5 bases from V and 9 bases from J, with 17 bases in between. The CDR3 protein is CASSASLRGAEQFF. In nucleotides, the CDR3 is TGTGCCAGCAGCGCCTCCCTCAGGGGAGCTGAGCAGTTCTTC.

V usage is TRBV18 and J usage is TRBJ1-4; unclear D gene. The V gene lost 5 bases and the J gene lost 8 bases, with 15 bases spanning the gap. In germline, CDR1 is KGHSH, CDR2 LQKENI. This CDR3 is 14 amino acids long. The CDR3 coding sequence is TGTGCCAGCTCATCGACATCTCCCGGGGAAAAACTGTTTTTT. Translating gives CASSSTSPGEKLFF.

The CDR3 loop reads CAWSVDRTNYGYTF. The CDR3 nucleotides read TGTGCCTGGAGTGTAGATAGAACTAACTATGGCTACACCTTC. This chain uses TRBV30 with TRBJ1-2; D gene unclear. Between the trimmed V and J ends, which lost 0 bases and 0 bases, there was a span of 8 bases. CDR1 and CDR2 from the germline V gene are GTSNPN and SVGIG (reference sequence). The CDR3 extends over 14 amino acids.

The chain carries TRBV27 and TRBJ2-5; 7 positions match TRBD1. V trimming: 0 bases; J trimming: 2 bases; junction bases outside the gene matches: 3. Germline assignment: CDR1 MNHEY and CDR2 SMNVEV (reference sequence). CDR3 length: 15 amino acids. CDR3 amino acids: CASSLSLGQQETQYF. The CDR3, as DNA: TGTGCCAGCAGTTTATCCCTGGGACAGCAAGAGACCCAGTACTTC.

The chain recombines TRBV20-1 with TRBJ2-7; D gene ambiguous. Germline loops: CDR1 DFQATT, CDR2 SNEGSKA (reference sequence). The CDR3 totals 11 residues. Trimming left V 1 base short and J 6 bases short, with 7 bases between. This CDR3 is CSARVVGEQYF. DNA of the CDR3: TGCAGTGCTAGAGTAGTTGGCGAGCAGTACTTC.

This chain uses TRBV15 with TRBJ2-3; TRBD2 aligns across 11 bases. The CDR3 is made up of 18 amino acids. V was clipped by 1 base and J by 0 bases; unmatched bases: 6. CDR1 and CDR2 (germline): LNHNV, YYDKDF (reference sequence). Here the CDR3 reads CATSRAVSGRASTDTQYF. As DNA, the CDR3 is TGTGCCACCAGCAGAGCAGTTAGCGGGAGGGCCAGCACAGATACGCAGTATTTT.

This chain links TRBV6-1 with TRBJ1-2; TRBD1 matches at 7 bases. Germline V gives CDR1 MNHNS, CDR2 SASEGT. The CDR3 is made up of 14 amino acids. Unmatched junction bases numbered 5, after V lost 4 bases and J lost 3 bases. The CDR3 DNA sequence: TGTGCCAGCAGTGCAACAGGGGTACACTATGGCTACACCTTC. Protein: CASSATGVHYGYTF.

The chain couples TRBV11-2 to TRBJ2-1; perhaps TRBD1 as D (5 bases). Trimming removed 2 bases at V and 4 bases at J, with 12 bases between. Germline assignment: CDR1 SGHAT and CDR2 FQNNGV. This CDR3 is 15 amino acids long. CDR3 bases: TGTGCCAGCAGCTTATTGCCAGGGTCGTACAATGAGCAGTTCTTC. Amino acid sequence: CASSLLPGSYNEQFF.

For the CDR3, the DNA is TGTGCCAGTAGGGATCATACAGATACGCAGTATTTT. Its translation: CASRDHTDTQYF. V gene TRBV19 combines with J gene TRBJ2-3; D is unresolved. Germline V CDR1 and CDR2: LNHDA, SQIVND (reference sequence). The CDR3 is 12 amino acids. With 6 bases removed from V and 3 bases from J, the gap between germline ends came to 7 bases.

The chain recombines TRBV6-6 with TRBJ1-1; D is undetermined. The germline CDR1 and CDR2 sequences are MNHNY and SVGAGI (reference sequence). The V end lost 7 bases, the J end lost 0 bases, and 6 bases lay between the germline ends. The CDR3 runs 12 residues. CDR3 sequence: CASTALNTEAFF. The CDR3 nucleotides read TGTGCCAGCACGGCCTTGAACACTGAAGCTTTCTTT.

V usage is TRBV18 and J usage is TRBJ2-5; D is unclear. Trimming shortened V by 0 bases and J by 5 bases, and 7 bases separated the two germline ends. This CDR3 contains 13 residues. CDR1 is KGHSH, CDR2 LQKENI, per germline. CDR3 amino acids: CASSPPGSETQYF. The DNA of the CDR3 is TGTGCCAGCTCACCACCAGGGTCCGAGACCCAGTACTTC.

The V call is TRBV6-1, the J call TRBJ2-4; D is unresolved. Per the germline V gene, CDR1 is MNHNS and CDR2 is SASEGT. The CDR3 covers 13 residues. With 3 bases removed from V and 6 bases from J, the gap between germline ends came to 9 bases. Here the CDR3 DNA reads TGTGCCAGCAGTGAGTTCTTACCAAACATTCAGTACTTC. Translating it yields CASSEFLPNIQYF.